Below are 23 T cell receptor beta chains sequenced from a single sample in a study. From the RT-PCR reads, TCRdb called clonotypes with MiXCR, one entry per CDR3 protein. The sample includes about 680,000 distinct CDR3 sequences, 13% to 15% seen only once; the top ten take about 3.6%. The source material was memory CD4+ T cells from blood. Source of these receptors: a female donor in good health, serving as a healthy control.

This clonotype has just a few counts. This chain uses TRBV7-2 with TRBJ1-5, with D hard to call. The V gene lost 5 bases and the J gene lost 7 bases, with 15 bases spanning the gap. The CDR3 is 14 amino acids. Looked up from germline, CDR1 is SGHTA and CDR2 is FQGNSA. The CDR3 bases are TGTGCCAGCAGCACACACGGACGGCAGCAGCCCCAGCATTTT. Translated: CASSTHGRQQPQHF.

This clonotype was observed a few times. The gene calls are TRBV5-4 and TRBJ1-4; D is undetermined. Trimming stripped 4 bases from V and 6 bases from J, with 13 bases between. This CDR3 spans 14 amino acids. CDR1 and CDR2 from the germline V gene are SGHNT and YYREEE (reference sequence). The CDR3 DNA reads TGTGCCAGCAGCAATCAGGAACGGTATGAAAAACTGTTTTTT. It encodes CASSNQERYEKLFF. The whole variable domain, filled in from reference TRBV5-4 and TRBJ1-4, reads ETGVTQSPTHLIKTRGQQVTLRCSSQSGHNTVSWYQQALGQGPQFIFQYYREEENGRGNFPPRFSGLQFPNYSSELNVNALELDDSALYLCASSNQERYEKLFFGSGTQLSVL.

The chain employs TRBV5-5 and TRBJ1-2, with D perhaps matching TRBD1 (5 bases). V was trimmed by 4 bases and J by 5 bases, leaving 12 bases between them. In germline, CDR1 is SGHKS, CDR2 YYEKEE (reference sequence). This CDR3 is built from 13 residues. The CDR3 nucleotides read TGTGCCAGCAGCATAACGGACATATATGGCTACACCTTC. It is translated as CASSITDIYGYTF. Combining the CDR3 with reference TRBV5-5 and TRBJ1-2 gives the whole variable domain DAGVTQSPTHLIKTRGQQVTLRCSPISGHKSVSWYQQVLGQGPQFIFQYYEKEERGRGNFPDRFSARQFPNYSSELNVNALLLGDSALYLCASSITDIYGYTFGSGTRLTVV.

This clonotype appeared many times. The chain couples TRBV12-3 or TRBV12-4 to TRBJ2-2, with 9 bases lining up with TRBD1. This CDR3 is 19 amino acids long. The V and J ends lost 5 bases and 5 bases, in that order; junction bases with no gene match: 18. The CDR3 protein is CASSHRDRASVDTTGELFF. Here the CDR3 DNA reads TGTGCCAGCAGTCACCGGGACAGGGCCTCCGTGGATACAACCGGGGAGCTGTTTTTT.

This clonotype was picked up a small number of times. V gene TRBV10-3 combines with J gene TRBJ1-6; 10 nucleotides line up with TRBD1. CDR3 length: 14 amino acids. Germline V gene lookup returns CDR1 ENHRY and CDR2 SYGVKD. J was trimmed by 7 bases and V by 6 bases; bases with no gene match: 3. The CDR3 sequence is CAIRTGGKNSPLHF. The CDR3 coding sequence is TGTGCCATCAGGACAGGGGGCAAGAATTCACCCCTCCACTTT.

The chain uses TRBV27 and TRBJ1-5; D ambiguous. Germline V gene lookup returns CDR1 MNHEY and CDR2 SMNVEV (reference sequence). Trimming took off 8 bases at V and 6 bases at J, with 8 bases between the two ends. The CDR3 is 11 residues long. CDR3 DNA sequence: TGTGCCAGCGGCCAGATTCAGCCCCAGCATTTT. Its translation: CASGQIQPQHF.

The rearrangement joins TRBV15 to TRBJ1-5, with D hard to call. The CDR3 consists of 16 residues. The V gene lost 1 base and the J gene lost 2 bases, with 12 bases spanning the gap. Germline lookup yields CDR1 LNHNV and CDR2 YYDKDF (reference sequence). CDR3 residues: CATSRGTGPGNQPQHF. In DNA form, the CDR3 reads TGTGCCACCAGCAGAGGAACCGGGCCTGGCAATCAGCCCCAGCATTTT.

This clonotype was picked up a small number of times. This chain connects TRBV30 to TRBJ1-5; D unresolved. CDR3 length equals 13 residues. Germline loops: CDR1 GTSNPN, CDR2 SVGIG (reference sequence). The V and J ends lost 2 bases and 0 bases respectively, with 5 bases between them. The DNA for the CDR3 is TGTGCCTGGAGTATCACTAGCAATCAGCCCCAGCATTTT. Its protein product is CAWSITSNQPQHF.

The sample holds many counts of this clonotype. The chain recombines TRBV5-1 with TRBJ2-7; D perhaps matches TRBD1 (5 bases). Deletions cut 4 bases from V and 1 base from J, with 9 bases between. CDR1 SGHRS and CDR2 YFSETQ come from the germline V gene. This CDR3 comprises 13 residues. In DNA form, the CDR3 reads TGCGCCAGCAGCCCAGGGATTTCCTACGAGCAGTACTTC. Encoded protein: CASSPGISYEQYF. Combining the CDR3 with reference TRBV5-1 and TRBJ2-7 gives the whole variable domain KAGVTQTPRYLIKTRGQQVTLSCSPISGHRSVSWYQQTPGQGLQFLFEYFSETQRNKGNFPGRFSGRQFSNSRSEMNVSTLELGDSALYLCASSPGISYEQYFGPGTRLTVT.

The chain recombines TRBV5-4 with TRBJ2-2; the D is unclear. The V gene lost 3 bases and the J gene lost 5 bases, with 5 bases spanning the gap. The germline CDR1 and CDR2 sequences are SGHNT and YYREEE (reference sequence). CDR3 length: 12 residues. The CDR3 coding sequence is TGTGCCAGCAGCTCTTGGACCGGGGAGCTGTTTTTT. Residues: CASSSWTGELFF.

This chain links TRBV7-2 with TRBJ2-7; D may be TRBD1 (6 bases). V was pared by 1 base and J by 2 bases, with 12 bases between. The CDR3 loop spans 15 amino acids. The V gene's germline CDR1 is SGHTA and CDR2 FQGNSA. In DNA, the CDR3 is TGTGCCAGCAGCTTAGATTCAGGGGTCGCCTACGAGCAGTACTTC. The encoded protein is CASSLDSGVAYEQYF. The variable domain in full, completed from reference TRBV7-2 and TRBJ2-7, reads GAGVSQSPSNKVTEKGKDVELRCDPISGHTALYWYRQSLGQGLEFLIYFQGNSAPDKSGLPSDRFSAERTGGSVSTLTIQRTQQEDSAVYLCASSLDSGVAYEQYFGPGTRLTVT.

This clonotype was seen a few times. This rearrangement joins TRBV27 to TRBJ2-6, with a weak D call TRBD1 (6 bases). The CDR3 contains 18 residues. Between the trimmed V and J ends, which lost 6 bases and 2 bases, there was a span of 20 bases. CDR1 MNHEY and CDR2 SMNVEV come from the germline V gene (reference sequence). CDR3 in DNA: TGTGCCAGCAGCCGACGATCAGGGGAGTCGACTGGGGCCAACGTCCTGACTTTC. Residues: CASSRRSGESTGANVLTF.

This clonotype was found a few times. The CDR3 protein is CASSEMTSSDEQFF. CDR3 bases: TGTGCCAGCAGTGAGATGACTAGCTCGGATGAGCAGTTCTTC. The rearrangement links TRBV6-1 to TRBJ2-1, with 7 bases identical to TRBD2. The germline CDR1 and CDR2 sequences are MNHNS and SASEGT. The CDR3 length is 14 residues. V shed 3 bases, J shed 8 bases, and the junction held 7 bases outside the gene matches.

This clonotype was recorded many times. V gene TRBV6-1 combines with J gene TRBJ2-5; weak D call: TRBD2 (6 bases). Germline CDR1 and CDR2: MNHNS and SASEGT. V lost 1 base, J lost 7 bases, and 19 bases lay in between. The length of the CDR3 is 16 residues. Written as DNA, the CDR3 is TGTGCCAGCAGTGAAGTGCCCCCGTGGTCGGAGGGGACCCAGTACTTC. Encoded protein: CASSEVPPWSEGTQYF.

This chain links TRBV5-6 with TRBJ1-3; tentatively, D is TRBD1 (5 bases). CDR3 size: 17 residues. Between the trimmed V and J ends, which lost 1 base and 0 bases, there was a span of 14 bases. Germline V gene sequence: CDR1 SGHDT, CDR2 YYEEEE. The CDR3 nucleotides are TGTGCCAGCAGCTTGTTTGGGGCACAGAGCTCTGGAAACACCATATATTTT. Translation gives CASSLFGAQSSGNTIYF.

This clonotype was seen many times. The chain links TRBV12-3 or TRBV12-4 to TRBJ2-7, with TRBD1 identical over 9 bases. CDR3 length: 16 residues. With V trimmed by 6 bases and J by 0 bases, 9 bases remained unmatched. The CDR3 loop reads CASSPGTGLSSYEQYF. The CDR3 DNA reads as TGTGCCAGCAGCCCAGGGACAGGGCTAAGCTCCTACGAGCAGTACTTC.

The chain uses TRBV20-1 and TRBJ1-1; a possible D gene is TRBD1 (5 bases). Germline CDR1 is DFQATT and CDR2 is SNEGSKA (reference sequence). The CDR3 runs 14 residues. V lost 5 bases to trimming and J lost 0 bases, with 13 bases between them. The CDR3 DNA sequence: TGCAGTGCTCCGAAGTGGGGCGTGAACACTGAAGCTTTCTTT. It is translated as CSAPKWGVNTEAFF.

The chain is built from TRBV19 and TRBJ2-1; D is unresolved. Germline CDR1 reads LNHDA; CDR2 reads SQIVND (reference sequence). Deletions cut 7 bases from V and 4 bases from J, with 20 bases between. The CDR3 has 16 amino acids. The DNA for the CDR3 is TGTGCCAGTAAGGAATCGGGTGTAAAGGGTTACAATGAGCAGTTCTTC. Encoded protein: CASKESGVKGYNEQFF.

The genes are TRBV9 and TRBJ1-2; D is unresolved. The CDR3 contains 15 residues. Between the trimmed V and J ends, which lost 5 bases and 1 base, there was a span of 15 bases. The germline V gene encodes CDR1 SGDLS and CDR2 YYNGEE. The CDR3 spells CASRMGPNNNYGYTF. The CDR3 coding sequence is TGTGCCAGCAGGATGGGCCCCAATAATAACTATGGCTACACCTTC.

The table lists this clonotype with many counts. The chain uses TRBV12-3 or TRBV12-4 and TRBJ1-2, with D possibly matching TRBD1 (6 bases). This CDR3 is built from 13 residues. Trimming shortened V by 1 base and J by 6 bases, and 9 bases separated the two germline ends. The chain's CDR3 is CASSLGGGNGYTF. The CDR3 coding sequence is TGTGCCAGCAGTTTAGGGGGGGGCAATGGCTACACCTTC.

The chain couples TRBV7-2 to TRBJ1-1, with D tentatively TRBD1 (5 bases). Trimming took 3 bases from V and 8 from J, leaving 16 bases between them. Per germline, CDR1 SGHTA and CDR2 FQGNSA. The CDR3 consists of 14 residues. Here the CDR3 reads CASSFGGTVTEAFF. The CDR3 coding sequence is TGTGCCAGCAGCTTCGGCGGGACCGTTACGGAAGCTTTCTTT.

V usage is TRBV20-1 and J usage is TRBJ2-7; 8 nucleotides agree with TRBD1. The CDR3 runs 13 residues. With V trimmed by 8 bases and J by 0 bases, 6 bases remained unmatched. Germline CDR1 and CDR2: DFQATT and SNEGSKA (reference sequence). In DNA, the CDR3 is TGCAGTTCAGGACAGGGAAACTCCTACGAGCAGTACTTC. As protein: CSSGQGNSYEQYF.

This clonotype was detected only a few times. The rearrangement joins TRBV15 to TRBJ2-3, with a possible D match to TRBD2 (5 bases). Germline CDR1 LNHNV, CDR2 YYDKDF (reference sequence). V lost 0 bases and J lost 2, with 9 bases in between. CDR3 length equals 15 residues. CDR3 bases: TGTGCCACCAGCAGAGAACTAGGTTACACAGATACGCAGTATTTT. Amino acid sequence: CATSRELGYTDTQYF.